These 9 T cell receptor beta chains originate from one sample sequenced in a study of response to subunit inactivated influenza vaccine. TCRdb used MiXCR to reprocess the RT-PCR reads, holding one entry per CDR3 protein. This repertoire shows over 450,000 distinct CDR3 sequences, approximately 12% found once; its top ten account for about an eighth. Sequences were derived from PBMCs from blood, sampled 35 to 45 days after vaccination. The receptors come from a man between 50 and 59 years old who received an inactivated influenza vaccine.

The V gene is TRBV10-2, the J gene TRBJ2-1; 15 bases line up with TRBD2. Germline V gene data show CDR1 as WSHSY and CDR2 as SAAADI. V shed 4 bases, J shed 0 bases, and the junction held 13 bases outside the gene matches. This CDR3 is 21 amino acids long. CDR3 coding DNA: TGCGCCAGCAGTGCATCCGGGACTAGCGGGGGGCTCCTGAGCTCCTACAATGAGCAGTTCTTC. Its protein product is CASSASGTSGGLLSSYNEQFF.

The rearrangement joins TRBV27 to TRBJ2-7; D possibly matches TRBD1 or TRBD2 (5 bases each). Germline assignment: CDR1 MNHEY and CDR2 SMNVEV (reference sequence). V lost 1 base to trimming and J lost 3 bases, with 7 bases between them. This CDR3 contains 13 residues. The CDR3 nucleotides read TGTGCCAGCAGTTTATTGGGGGACTACGAGCAGTACTTC. Encoded protein: CASSLLGDYEQYF.

This clonotype was picked up many times. The rearrangement links TRBV7-2 to TRBJ2-7; D perhaps matches TRBD1 (6 bases). This CDR3 is 14 amino acids long. Germline lookup yields CDR1 SGHTA and CDR2 FQGNSA. Trimming took 1 base from V and 3 from J, leaving 10 bases between them. The CDR3 DNA reads TGTGCCAGCAGCTTAGGTACAGGGAACTACGAGCAGTACTTC. It translates to CASSLGTGNYEQYF.

V and J are TRBV7-2 and TRBJ1-1; D not resolved. In germline, CDR1 is SGHTA, CDR2 FQGNSA. V lost 7 bases and J 1 base, leaving 16 bases between the germline ends. This CDR3 region has 15 residues. The CDR3 DNA reads as TGTGCCAGCACCGCAAGAGGATCCTGGAACACTGAAGCTTTCTTT. Translated: CASTARGSWNTEAFF.

This clonotype showed up just a few times. The rearrangement links TRBV7-3 to TRBJ1-2; no firm D call. The germline V gene encodes CDR1 SGHTA and CDR2 FQGTGA. Trimming removed 1 base at V and 5 bases at J, with 8 bases between. The CDR3 contains 13 residues. CDR3 in DNA: TGTGCCAGCAGCTTAAGTAAGGGATATGGCTACACCTTC. Translating gives CASSLSKGYGYTF.

This clonotype showed up just a few times. The chain employs TRBV2 and TRBJ2-2; TRBD1 might be the D (6 bases). CDR1 SNHLY and CDR2 FYNNEI come from the germline V gene. The CDR3 covers 13 residues. Deletions cut 7 bases from V and 6 bases from J, with 12 bases between. The CDR3 is CASKGVKAGELFF. CDR3 in DNA: TGTGCCAGCAAGGGGGTTAAAGCCGGGGAGCTGTTTTTT.

The V gene is TRBV5-6, the J gene TRBJ2-4, with 7 bases aligning to TRBD2. CDR1 and CDR2 from the germline V gene are SGHDT and YYEEEE. The V gene end was trimmed by 1 base and the J gene end by 6 bases; junction bases not matched to a gene: 7. The CDR3 runs 15 residues. CDR3 nucleotide sequence: TGTGCCAGCAGCTTGCAAGGCGGGGGAGTAAACATTCAGTACTTC. Protein product: CASSLQGGGVNIQYF. Filled out from reference TRBV5-6 and TRBJ2-4, the complete variable domain reads DAGVTQSPTHLIKTRGQQVTLRCSPKSGHDTVSWYQQALGQGPQFIFQYYEEEERQRGNFPDRFSGHQFPNYSSELNVNALLLGDSALYLCASSLQGGGVNIQYFGAGTRLSVL.

J is TRBJ2-5 and V is TRBV2; possibly TRBD1 for D (6 bases). Germline CDR1 and CDR2: SNHLY and FYNNEI. The CDR3 is made up of 13 amino acids. Deletions cut 7 bases from V and 5 bases from J, with 14 bases between. This chain's CDR3 is CASTTGSPETQYF. The DNA for the CDR3 is TGTGCCAGCACAACAGGGTCCCCGGAGACCCAGTACTTC.

In this sample, this clonotype turned up a few times. The gene calls are TRBV4-2 and TRBJ2-3, with TRBD2 matching 9 bases. CDR3 length: 15 residues. Trimming removed 5 bases from V and 3 bases from J; junction bases left unmatched: 6. Germline values: CDR1 LGHNA, CDR2 YNFKEQ. CDR3 in DNA: TGTGCCAGCAGCATGAGCGGGGGGTATACAGATACGCAGTATTTT. This sequence encodes CASSMSGGYTDTQYF.